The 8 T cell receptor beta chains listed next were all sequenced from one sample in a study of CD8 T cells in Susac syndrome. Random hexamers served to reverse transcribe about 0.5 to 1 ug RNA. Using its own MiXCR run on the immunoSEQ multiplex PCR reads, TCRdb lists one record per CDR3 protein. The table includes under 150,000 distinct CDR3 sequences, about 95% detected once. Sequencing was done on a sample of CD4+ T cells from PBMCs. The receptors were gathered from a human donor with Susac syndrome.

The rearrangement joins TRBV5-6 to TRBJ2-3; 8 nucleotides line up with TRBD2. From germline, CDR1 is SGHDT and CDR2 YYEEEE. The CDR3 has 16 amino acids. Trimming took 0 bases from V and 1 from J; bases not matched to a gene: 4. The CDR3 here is CASSLAMREGTDTQYF. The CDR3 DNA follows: TGTGCCAGCAGCTTGGCCATGCGGGAGGGCACAGATACGCAGTATTTT.

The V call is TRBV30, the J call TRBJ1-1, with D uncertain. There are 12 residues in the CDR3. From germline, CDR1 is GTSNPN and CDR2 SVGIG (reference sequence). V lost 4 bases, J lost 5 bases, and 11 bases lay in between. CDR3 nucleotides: TGTGCCTGGAATAGGGCGGAAACTGAAGCTTTCTTT. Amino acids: CAWNRAETEAFF.

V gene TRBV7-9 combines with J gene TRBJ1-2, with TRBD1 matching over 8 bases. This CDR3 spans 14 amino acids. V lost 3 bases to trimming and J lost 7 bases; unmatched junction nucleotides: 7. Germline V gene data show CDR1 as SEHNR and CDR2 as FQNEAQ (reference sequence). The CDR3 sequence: CASSFGRQGLGYTF. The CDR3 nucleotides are TGTGCCAGCAGCTTTGGTAGACAGGGGCTTGGCTACACCTTC.

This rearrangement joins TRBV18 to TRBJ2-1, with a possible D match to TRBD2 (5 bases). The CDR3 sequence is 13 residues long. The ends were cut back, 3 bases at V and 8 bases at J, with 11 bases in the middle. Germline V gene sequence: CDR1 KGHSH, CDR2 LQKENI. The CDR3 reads CASSPLSGDEQFF. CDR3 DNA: TGTGCCAGCTCACCGCTTTCCGGGGATGAGCAGTTCTTC.

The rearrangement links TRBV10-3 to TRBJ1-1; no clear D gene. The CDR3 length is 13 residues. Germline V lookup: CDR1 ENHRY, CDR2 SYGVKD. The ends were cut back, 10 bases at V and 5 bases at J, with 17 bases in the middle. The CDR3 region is CATNTYSGTEAFF. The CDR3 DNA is TGTGCCACCAACACCTACTCCGGAACTGAAGCTTTCTTT.

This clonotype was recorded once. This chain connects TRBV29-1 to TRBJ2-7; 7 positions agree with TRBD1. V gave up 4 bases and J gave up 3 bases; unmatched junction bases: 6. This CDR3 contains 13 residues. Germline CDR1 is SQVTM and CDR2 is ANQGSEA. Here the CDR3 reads CSVGAGGHYEQYF. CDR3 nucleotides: TGCAGCGTTGGGGCAGGGGGACACTACGAGCAGTACTTC.

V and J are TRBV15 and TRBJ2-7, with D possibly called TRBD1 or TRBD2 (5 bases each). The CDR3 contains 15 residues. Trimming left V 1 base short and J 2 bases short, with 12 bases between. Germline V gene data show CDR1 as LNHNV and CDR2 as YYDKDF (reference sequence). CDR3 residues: CATSRGRDGTYEQYF. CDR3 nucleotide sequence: TGTGCCACCAGCAGAGGACGGGACGGAACCTACGAGCAGTACTTC.

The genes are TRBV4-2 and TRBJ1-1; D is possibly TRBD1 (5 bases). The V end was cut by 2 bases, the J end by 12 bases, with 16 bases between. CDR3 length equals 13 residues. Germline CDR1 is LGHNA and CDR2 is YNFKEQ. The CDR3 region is CASSQTPGLQTFF. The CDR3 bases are TGTGCCAGCAGCCAAACCCCGGGACTTCAGACTTTCTTT.